The source of this TCR beta chain is a study of T cell changes during pregnancy in multiple sclerosis. Here immunoSEQ multiplex PCR was the method, and the copy in TCRdb shows in-frame clones only, minus some. The data hold tens of thousands of clones, with 90% to 95% observed a single time. V was pared by 4 bases and J by 3 bases, with 19 bases between. The length of the CDR3 is 16 residues. Germline V gene sequence: CDR1 SGHDT, CDR2 YYEEEE. The chain joins TRBV5-6 to TRBJ1-1; D call uncertain. The material was peripheral blood, obtained in the third trimester of pregnancy. The receptor was isolated from a female donor in good health, enrolled as a control in a pregnancy study. CDR3 in DNA: TGTGCCAGCAGCCTAATACCGGGATACGGGGACACTGAAGCTTTCTTT. Its protein is CASSLIPGYGDTEAFF.